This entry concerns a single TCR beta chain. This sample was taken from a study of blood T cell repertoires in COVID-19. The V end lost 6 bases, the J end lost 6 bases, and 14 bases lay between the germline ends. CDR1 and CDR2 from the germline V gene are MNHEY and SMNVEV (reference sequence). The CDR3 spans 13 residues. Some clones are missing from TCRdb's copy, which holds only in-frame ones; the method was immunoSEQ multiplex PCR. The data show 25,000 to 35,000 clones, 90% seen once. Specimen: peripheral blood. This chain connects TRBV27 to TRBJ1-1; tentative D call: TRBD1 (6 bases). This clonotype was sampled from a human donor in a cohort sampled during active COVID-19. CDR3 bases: TGTGCCAGCAGACGGTCAGGGGTGGCTGAAGCTTTCTTT. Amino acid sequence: CASRRSGVAEAFF.